These 24 T cell receptor beta chains were sequenced from one sample in a study of CD8+ T cells in alopecia areata. Scientists pooled cutaneous lymph node cells and sorted them on CD4, CD8alpha, NKG2D, NKG2ACE and other markers. Extraction and reverse transcription of RNA yielded cDNA as the sequencing template. Sequencing used immunoSEQ multiplex PCR; TCRdb keeps in-frame clones, though not all of them. In total the sample includes 200,000 to 300,000 clones, none of them seen once. What was sequenced was CD4+ T cells sorted from a lymph node. These receptors were collected from a C3H/HeJ mouse with alopecia areata. Strain haplotype at MHC: H2-k.

Comments on this clone: Any gene name here is a mouse gene name. This CDR3 reads CASSNIYEQYF. The sequenced CDR3 bases are TGTGCCAGCAGTAACATCTAT. The chain links TRBV19 to TRBJ2-7, with D unresolved. The read finishes 4 residues shy of the CDR3 end, and the germline J gene is used to complete it. Per the germline V gene, CDR1 is FNHDT and CDR2 is SITEND (reference sequence). The CDR3 runs to 11 residues. With 3 bases removed from V and 3 bases from J, the gap between germline ends came to 4 bases.

There are a few counts of this clone. Gene names denote mouse genes. The read ends 4 residues before the CDR3 terminus; that terminus is restored from the germline J gene. V usage is TRBV31 and J usage is TRBJ2-3, with D possibly TRBD2 on 6 matching bases. The CDR3 runs to 16 residues. Germline CDR1 and CDR2: GKSSPN and SITVG. V was pared by 1 base and J by 0 bases, with 14 bases between. The part of the CDR3 DNA that was read is TGTGCCTGGAGTCCCCCGCCTGGGACTAGTGCAGAA. Protein product: CAWSPPPGTSAE. The complete CDR3 reads CAWSPPPGTSAETLYF.

This clone showed up just a few times. The genes are named according to mouse. The read falls 4 residues short of the CDR3 end, and the missing part is taken from the germline J gene. The sample has other DNA sequences that encode this CDR3 too. V is TRBV31 and J is TRBJ1-2; D unclear. CDR1 GKSSPN and CDR2 SITVG come from the germline V gene. V lost 4 bases and J 2 bases, leaving 5 bases between the germline ends. The CDR3 is 11 residues long. Partial CDR3 DNA: TGTGCCTGGACCCAGAACTCC. It translates to CAWTQNS. The entire CDR3 protein reads CAWTQNSDYTF.

This clone has only a few counts. The germline and genes are mouse ones. The read comes to an end 4 residues before the CDR3 does, leaving the germline J gene to fill in the end. Other nucleotide sequences from this sample produce the same CDR3. The gene calls are TRBV13-3 and TRBJ2-5; 7 bases fit TRBD1. From germline, CDR1 is NNHDY and CDR2 SYVADS. The CDR3 sequence is 13 residues long. CDR3 region: CASSVGQKDTQYF. The sequenced CDR3 bases are TGTGCCAGCAGTGTGGGACAGAAAGAC.

Points on this clone: Gene names and germline match the mouse. The CDR3 is cut off 4 residues early in the read; its end comes from the germline J gene. The V and J genes are TRBV1 and TRBJ1-1, with TRBD1 matching over 9 bases. V was pared by 0 bases and J by 1 base, with 3 bases of the junction left unmatched. This CDR3 is built from 16 residues. From germline, CDR1 is NSQYPW and CDR2 LRSPGD (reference sequence). The covered CDR3 bases are TGCACCTGCAGTGCAGATCAGGGACAGGGAAACACA. Protein product: CTCSADQGQGNT. The entire CDR3 is CTCSADQGQGNTEVFF.

Points on this clone: Mouse germline and gene names are used. Sequencing ends 4 residues short of the CDR3 end; the germline J gene provides the rest. Other DNA sequences in this sample translate to the same CDR3. The genes are TRBV5 and TRBJ2-3; TRBD2 matches at 8 bases. Trimming at V came to 0 bases and at J to 3 bases, leaving 2 bases not matched to a gene. The CDR3 has 15 amino acids. Germline-derived CDR1 and CDR2 are LGHNA and YNLKQL (reference sequence). The CDR3 sequence is CASSQEGGRAETLYF. The CDR3 bases that were read are TGTGCCAGCAGCCAAGAGGGGGGGCGAGCAGAA.

Regarding this clone: Genes and germline come from the mouse. The read ends 4 residues shy of where the CDR3 ends; the end is completed using the germline J gene. In the same sample, other DNA sequences code for this CDR3. The chain couples TRBV13-2 to TRBJ2-1; D gene ambiguous. CDR3 length: 13 residues. V was shortened by 2 bases and J by 3 bases, with 6 bases between the two germline ends. Germline V gene data show CDR1 as NNHNN and CDR2 as SYGAGS (reference sequence). The DNA read from the CDR3 is TGTGCCAGCGGTGACAACTCCTATGCT. Translation: CASGDNSYA. The complete CDR3 reads CASGDNSYAEQFF.

This clone came up a few times. Genes and germline come from the mouse. The CDR3 bases that were read are TGTGCCAGCAAGATACAGGGAAGTGCAGAA. Protein product: CASKIQGSAE. The entire CDR3 protein reads CASKIQGSAETLYF. V gene TRBV13-3 combines with J gene TRBJ2-3, with D possibly matching TRBD1 (6 bases). The read terminates 4 residues before the CDR3 end, so the remaining end is supplied by the germline J gene. Trimming pared 6 bases from V and 0 bases from J, leaving 11 bases between. Germline CDR1 NNHDY, CDR2 SYVADS. The length of the CDR3 is 14 residues.

This clone was seen a few times. Each gene name is a mouse one. The read terminates 4 residues before the CDR3 end, so the remaining end is supplied by the germline J gene. Within the sample, other DNA sequences also encode this same CDR3. This chain joins TRBV13-1 and TRBJ2-2, with D maybe TRBD1 (5 bases). Looked up from germline, CDR1 is NSHNY and CDR2 is SYGAGN. This CDR3 contains 14 residues. V was clipped by 3 bases and J by 4 bases, with 10 bases between them. The CDR3 bases that were read are TGTGCCAGCAGTGGGCAGGGCGGCACCGGG. Translated: CASSGQGGTG. The whole CDR3 sequence reads CASSGQGGTGQLYF.

Notes on this clone: Gene names denote mouse genes. Sequencing ends 4 residues short of the CDR3 end; the germline J gene provides the rest. At the DNA level, this CDR3 is encoded by other sequences in the same sample as well. The chain has TRBV13-2 and TRBJ2-2; 7 positions match TRBD2. V was clipped by 0 bases and J by 0 bases; unmatched bases: 2. The CDR3 has 16 residues. Germline CDR1 and CDR2: NNHNN and SYGAGS (reference sequence). The sequenced CDR3 bases are TGTGCCAGCGGTGATGCGGGGGGGACAAACACCGGG. It is translated as CASGDAGGTNTG. The CDR3 in full is CASGDAGGTNTGQLYF.

As regards this clone: Here the gene names and germline are mouse. CDR3 sequence: CASSPHLNTGQLYF. The CDR3 DNA, read in part, is TGTGCCAGCAGTCCTCACTTAAACACCGGG. V gene TRBV19 combines with J gene TRBJ2-2; unclear D gene. The read gets to within 4 residues of the CDR3 end, and the germline J gene fills in the rest. The ends were cut back, 4 bases at V and 1 base at J, with 8 bases in the middle. The length of the CDR3 is 14 residues. Germline V lookup: CDR1 FNHDT, CDR2 SITEND (reference sequence).

This clone was detected a few times. Genes and germline come from the mouse. The read stops 4 residues short of the end of the CDR3; the missing end is completed from the germline J gene. This rearrangement joins TRBV19 to TRBJ2-7, with 7 bases fitting TRBD2. The CDR3 is made up of 15 amino acids. The V gene's germline CDR1 is FNHDT and CDR2 SITEND (reference sequence). The V segment lost 1 base and the J segment 0 bases; nucleotides outside the gene matches: 4. The CDR3 bases that were read are TGTGCCAGCAGTATAATCCTGGGGGTCTCCTAT. Protein sequence: CASSIILGVSY. The whole CDR3 sequence reads CASSIILGVSYEQYF.

A remark on this clone: The genes and germline here are from mouse. The CDR3 goes on 4 residues after the read ends, and that part is filled in from the germline J gene. The rearrangement joins TRBV1 to TRBJ2-3; 9 bases line up with TRBD2. Germline trimming cut 1 base from V and 1 base from J; bases unmatched to any gene: 6. Germline V CDR1 and CDR2: NSQYPW, LRSPGD (reference sequence). The CDR3 covers 17 residues. The CDR3: CTCSAVGGARGAETLYF. Incomplete CDR3 DNA: TGCACCTGCAGTGCAGTTGGGGGGGCGCGGGGTGCAGAA.

The table lists this clone with a few counts. Genes and germline are mouse. The DNA ends 4 residues before the CDR3 does, and the rest of the CDR3 is filled in from the germline J gene. The rearrangement uses TRBV13-1 and TRBJ1-1, with 9 bases that match TRBD1. The CDR3 contains 13 residues. Germline CDR1 and CDR2: NSHNY and SYGAGN. CDR3 amino acids: CASSALTGGEVFF. The sequenced CDR3 bases are TGTGCCAGCAGTGCCCTGACAGGGGGA.

A note on this clone: Gene names are the mouse ones. The DNA ends 4 residues before the CDR3 does, and the rest of the CDR3 is filled in from the germline J gene. This rearrangement joins TRBV13-2 to TRBJ1-2; D gene ambiguous. The germline V gene has CDR1 NNHNN and CDR2 SYGAGS (reference sequence). Trimming removed 2 bases from V and 3 bases from J, with 11 bases in between. The CDR3 loop spans 14 amino acids. The sequenced part of the CDR3 DNA is TGTGCCAGCGGTGACCCCAGGAGGGACTCC. Amino acids: CASGDPRRDS. The complete CDR3 reads CASGDPRRDSDYTF.

Concerning this clone: The gene names given are mouse names. The read terminates 4 residues before the CDR3 end, so the remaining end is supplied by the germline J gene. Other DNA sequences in the sample encode the same CDR3. V is TRBV14 and J is TRBJ1-1; tentatively, D is TRBD1 (5 bases). The CDR3 contains 12 residues. From germline, CDR1 is SGHDT and CDR2 FRDEAV. Trimming cost V 4 bases and J 4 bases, with 8 bases left between them. CDR3 bases read: TGTGCCAGCAGTCCAGGGTCCACA. Protein product: CASSPGST. The full CDR3 reads CASSPGSTEVFF. The complete variable domain, with remaining parts taken from reference TRBV14 and TRBJ1-1, reads EAGVTQSPRYAVLQEGQAVSFWCDPISGHDTLYWYQQPRDQGPQLLVYFRDEAVIDNSQLPSDRFSAVRPKGTNSTLKIQSAKQGDTATYLCASSPGSTEVFFGKGTRLTVV.

This clone was found many times. The genes are named according to mouse. From the germline J gene comes the end of the CDR3, since the read stops 4 residues before it. The same CDR3 arises from other DNA sequences in this sample as well. This chain connects TRBV12-1 to TRBJ1-2; D may be TRBD1 (5 bases). The CDR3 consists of 13 residues. Germline assignment: CDR1 SGHSN and CDR2 HYEKVE. Trimming removed 0 bases at V and 3 bases at J, with 7 bases between. The CDR3 sequence is CASSLGGDSDYTF. CDR3 DNA, as far as it was read: TGTGCCAGCTCTCTCGGAGGGGACTCC.

As concerns this clone: Genes here carry mouse names. The CDR3 end is not reached by the read, which stops 4 residues before it; the germline J gene fills it in. The chain recombines TRBV19 with TRBJ1-1; perhaps TRBD1 as D (5 bases). This CDR3 has 13 amino acids. Germline assignment: CDR1 FNHDT and CDR2 SITEND (reference sequence). Partial CDR3 DNA: TGTGCCAGCAGTATGTGGGGGGACTCA. This translates into CASSMWGDS. The full CDR3 protein reads CASSMWGDSEVFF.

As to this clone: Gene and germline names: mouse. The sequence runs out 4 residues before the end of the CDR3; the remainder is reconstructed from the germline J gene. The chain recombines TRBV2 with TRBJ2-3; possible D gene TRBD1, 5 bases. CDR3 size: 15 residues. V was shortened by 3 bases and J by 2 bases, with 12 bases between the two germline ends. Germline V gene sequence: CDR1 LGHNA, CDR2 YSYQKL. The CDR3 loop is CASSQRPTVAETLYF. The sequenced CDR3 bases are TGTGCCAGCAGCCAGCGCCCGACAGTTGCAGAA.

This clone was seen more than once but under ten times. Gene names and germline refer to mouse. The read finishes 4 residues shy of the CDR3 end, and the germline J gene is used to complete it. Other DNA variants within this sample encode the same CDR3. The V gene is TRBV13-1, the J gene TRBJ2-1; the D gene is possibly TRBD2 (6 bases). The CDR3 extends over 15 amino acids. Trimming removed 3 bases at V and 0 bases at J, with 10 bases between. Germline V gives CDR1 NSHNY, CDR2 SYGAGN. CDR3 region: CASSGKLGNYAEQFF. CDR3 DNA, as far as it was read: TGTGCCAGCAGTGGAAAACTGGGTAACTATGCT.

Comments on this clone: The gene names given are mouse names. The read ends 4 residues before the CDR3 terminus; that terminus is restored from the germline J gene. Other DNA sequences in the sample encode the same CDR3. The rearrangement uses TRBV5 and TRBJ2-1, with 10 bases aligning to TRBD2. The V and J ends lost 3 bases and 1 base, in that order; junction bases with no gene match: 0. CDR1 and CDR2 (germline): LGHNA, YNLKQL (reference sequence). CDR3 length: 15 residues. Incomplete CDR3 DNA: TGTGCCAGCAGCCAGGGACTGGGGAACTATGCT. Translating gives CASSQGLGNYA. Given in full, the CDR3 is CASSQGLGNYAEQFF.

This clone was observed a handful of times. Germline and genes here are mouse. Coverage ceases 4 residues before the CDR3 finishes, and the germline J gene fills in the end. The chain recombines TRBV13-2 with TRBJ2-2, with 12 bases identical to TRBD1. V was pared by 0 bases and J by 6 bases, with 3 bases of the junction left unmatched. Germline V gene data show CDR1 as NNHNN and CDR2 as SYGAGS (reference sequence). The CDR3 runs to 16 residues. CDR3 protein: CASGDGGQGASGQLYF. The CDR3 bases that were read are TGTGCCAGCGGTGATGGGGGACAGGGGGCATCCGGG.

This clone has a handful of counts. Mouse gene names and germline throughout. The sequenced fragment ends 4 residues before the CDR3 boundary, so the rest is inferred from the germline J gene. Other DNA sequences within the sample encode an identical CDR3. V and J are TRBV14 and TRBJ2-5; 10 bases align to TRBD1. The V segment lost 4 bases and the J segment 3 bases; nucleotides outside the gene matches: 2. Per the germline V gene, CDR1 is SGHDT and CDR2 is FRDEAV. This CDR3 spans 14 amino acids. The covered CDR3 bases are TGTGCCAGCAGTCGGGACAGGGGACAAGAC. Amino acid sequence: CASSRDRGQD. The whole CDR3 sequence reads CASSRDRGQDTQYF.

This clone showed up just a few times. Gene names and germline refer to mouse. CDR3: CASSQDGWDTEVFF. The DNA read from the CDR3 is TGTGCCAGCAGCCAAGATGGTTGGGACACA. The gene calls are TRBV5 and TRBJ1-1; D not certain. Read sequence stops 4 residues before the CDR3 end, and the germline J gene provides the missing end. The CDR3 spans 14 residues. The V gene lost 0 bases and the J gene lost 3 bases, with 8 bases spanning the gap. Germline V gene data show CDR1 as LGHNA and CDR2 as YNLKQL (reference sequence).